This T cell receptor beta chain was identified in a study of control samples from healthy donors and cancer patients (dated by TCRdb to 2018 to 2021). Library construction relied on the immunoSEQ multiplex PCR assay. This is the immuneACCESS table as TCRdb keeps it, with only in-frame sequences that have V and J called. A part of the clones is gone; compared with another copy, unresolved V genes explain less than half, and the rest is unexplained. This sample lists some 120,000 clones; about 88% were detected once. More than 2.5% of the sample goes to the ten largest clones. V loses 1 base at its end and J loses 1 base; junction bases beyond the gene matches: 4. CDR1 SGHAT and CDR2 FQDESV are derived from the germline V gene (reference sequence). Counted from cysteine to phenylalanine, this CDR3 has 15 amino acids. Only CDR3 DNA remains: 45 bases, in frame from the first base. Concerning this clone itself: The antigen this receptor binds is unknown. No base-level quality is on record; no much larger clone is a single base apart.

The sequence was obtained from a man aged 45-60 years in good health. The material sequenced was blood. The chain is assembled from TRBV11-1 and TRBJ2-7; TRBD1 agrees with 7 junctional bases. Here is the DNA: TGTGCCAGCAGCTTAGTGCGGACAGGTTCCTACGAGCAGTACTTC. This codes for CASSLVRTGSYEQYF.